This T cell receptor (beta chain) was sequenced during a study of cytomegalovirus exposure and HLA in healthy donors. PCR involved 60 Vbeta and 13 Jbeta primers. This table comes from immunoSEQ multiplex PCR, and its TCRdb copy is limited to in-frame clones, with some not included. Its table records over 110,000 clones. Findings and limits, study-wide: For presence/absence analyses, sequencing depth was assumed to be roughly uniform across donors. An analysis done earlier found most TCR beta V segments productive about 87% or about 30% of the time. A later analysis revealed that TCR association rates differed between HLA loci, peaking at DRB1 and bottoming out at HLA-C.

The CDR3 has 13 amino acids. Germline CDR1 is MGHDK and CDR2 is SYGVNS. The V gene lost 4 bases and the J gene lost 3 bases, with 9 bases spanning the gap. Notes on this clone: The antigen is not known.

Material: PBMCs. The sequence derives from a male donor in good health and CMV-seronegative. This chain connects TRBV25-1 to TRBJ1-1; weak D call: TRBD1 (5 bases). CDR3 sequence (DNA): TGTGCCAGCAGTGCTGGGGCCTACACTGAAGCTTTCTTT. Translation: CASSAGAYTEAFF.